This entry lists 13 T cell receptor beta chains sequenced from one sample in a study of cytotoxic CD8 clonotypes in ibrutinib-treated CLL. Libraries were prepared by immunoSEQ multiplex PCR; TCRdb keeps only in-frame clonotypes and omits some of them. In the table there are approximately 350,000 clones, around 66% of which are singletons. The sample was PBMCs, taken after 36 months of ibrutinib treatment. The receptors here all came from a human donor with chronic lymphocytic leukemia.

The DNA for the CDR3 is TGTGCCAGCAGCTTGGGGCGGGGGACTTACACAGATACGCAGTATTTT. Translation: CASSLGRGTYTDTQYF. The chain recombines TRBV5-8 with TRBJ2-3; 7 positions agree with TRBD2. This CDR3 is built from 16 residues. Germline trimming cut 0 bases from V and 2 bases from J; bases unmatched to any gene: 6. Germline-derived CDR1 and CDR2 are SGHTS and YDEGEE.

The chain has TRBV4-3 and TRBJ2-7; 9 bases fit TRBD2. J was trimmed by 3 bases and V by 0 bases; bases with no gene match: 6. Germline CDR1 is LGHNA and CDR2 is YSLEER. The CDR3 loop spans 16 amino acids. The CDR3 DNA is TGCGCCAGCAGCCAAGAAGGTAGCGGGAGTGTCTACGAGCAGTACTTC. Translation gives CASSQEGSGSVYEQYF.

CDR3 region: CASSYSVRVGYTF. CDR3 coding DNA: TGTGCCAGCAGTTACTCTGTCAGGGTCGGCTACACCTTC. The V and J genes are TRBV6-6 and TRBJ1-2; the D gene is possibly TRBD1 (5 bases). The CDR3 length is 13 residues. Germline V lookup: CDR1 MNHNY, CDR2 SVGAGI (reference sequence). With 0 bases removed from V and 8 bases from J, the gap between germline ends came to 10 bases.

V is TRBV7-9 and J is TRBJ2-7; perhaps TRBD2 as D (6 bases). Trimming shortened V by 3 bases and J by 2 bases, and 20 bases separated the two germline ends. CDR1 SEHNR and CDR2 FQNEAQ come from the germline V gene (reference sequence). The CDR3 sequence is 17 residues long. The CDR3 region has the DNA TGTGCCAGCAGCTTGGGGACGATGCGGGACCCGCCCTACGAGCAGTACTTC. Translation gives CASSLGTMRDPPYEQYF.

The chain uses TRBV5-6 and TRBJ2-1, with 10 bases matching TRBD1. CDR1 and CDR2 from the germline V gene are SGHDT and YYEEEE. CDR3 length: 15 amino acids. V lost 4 bases and J lost 4; bases outside the gene matches: 5. CDR3 sequence: CASSPGQGVYNEQFF. The CDR3 DNA reads as TGTGCCAGCAGCCCCGGACAGGGGGTTTACAATGAGCAGTTCTTC.

This clone was recorded a few times. The sample holds other DNA sequences that translate to the same CDR3. This rearrangement joins TRBV13 to TRBJ2-7; no definite D call. Germline V gene sequence: CDR1 PRHDT, CDR2 FYEKMQ (reference sequence). The CDR3 covers 11 residues. V shed 0 bases and J shed 7 bases, with 4 bases lying between them. CDR3 residues: CASSLGAEQYF. Written as DNA, the CDR3 is TGTGCCAGCAGCTTAGGGGCAGAGCAGTACTTC.

The gene calls are TRBV2 and TRBJ1-1; 8 nucleotides line up with TRBD1. Trimming took 3 bases from V and 4 from J; bases not matched to a gene: 13. Germline V gene sequence: CDR1 SNHLY, CDR2 FYNNEI. This CDR3 contains 17 residues. The CDR3 reads CASSDPKVLQGVTEAFF. The CDR3 DNA follows: TGTGCCAGCAGTGACCCAAAGGTTCTACAGGGGGTCACTGAAGCTTTCTTT.

The chain combines TRBV25-1 with TRBJ2-7, with unresolved D. Trimming shortened V by 4 bases and J by 2 bases, and 6 bases separated the two germline ends. Looked up from germline, CDR1 is MGHDK and CDR2 is SYGVNS. This CDR3 is 12 amino acids long. The CDR3 DNA reads as TGTGCCAGCAGTGGAGATCCCTACGAGCAGTACTTC. It translates to CASSGDPYEQYF.

The chain is built from TRBV6-1 and TRBJ1-2; TRBD1 matches at 7 bases. The CDR3 extends over 14 amino acids. The junction had 6 bases not matched to a gene; V was cut back by 3 bases and J by 5 bases. Germline loops: CDR1 MNHNS, CDR2 SASEGT. DNA for the CDR3: TGTGCCAGCAGTGACTTGGGACAGACGTATGGCTACACCTTC. Translation gives CASSDLGQTYGYTF.

The table lists this clone with a few counts. The CDR3 DNA follows: TGTGCCATCAGTAAAACAGGGGGCGAAGCTTTCTTT. Translation: CAISKTGGEAFF. The V gene is TRBV10-3, the J gene TRBJ1-1; 9 nucleotides agree with TRBD1. V dropped 5 bases and J dropped 8; count of bases not matched to a gene: 3. The CDR3 is 12 amino acids. Germline V gene data show CDR1 as ENHRY and CDR2 as SYGVKD.

The chain has TRBV27 and TRBJ2-7; a weak D match, TRBD2 (5 bases). Germline V CDR1 and CDR2: MNHEY, SMNVEV (reference sequence). This CDR3 contains 14 residues. V lost 9 bases to trimming and J lost 0 bases, with 15 bases between them. The CDR3 is CASYRSGLSYEQYF. As DNA, the CDR3 is TGTGCCAGTTATAGAAGCGGCCTCTCCTACGAGCAGTACTTC.

The genes are TRBV9 and TRBJ1-3; D possibly corresponds to TRBD1 (5 bases). This CDR3 spans 17 amino acids. V shed 4 bases and J shed 4 bases, with 21 bases lying between them. Germline V gene data show CDR1 as SGDLS and CDR2 as YYNGEE. CDR3 in amino acids: CASSKDPDSGPGNTIYF. As DNA, the CDR3 is TGTGCCAGCAGCAAAGACCCCGATTCAGGGCCGGGAAACACCATATATTTT.

The chain uses TRBV13 and TRBJ1-2; the D gene is possibly TRBD1 (6 bases). The CDR3 has 15 residues. V was shortened by 4 bases and J by 4 bases, with 16 bases between the two germline ends. CDR1 and CDR2 (germline): PRHDT, FYEKMQ (reference sequence). In DNA, the CDR3 is TGTGCCAGCAGCTCTACAGGGTTGCACAGCTATGGCTACACCTTC. It is translated as CASSSTGLHSYGYTF.